This record covers a single T cell receptor (beta chain). The data were obtained in a study of CD8 T cells in Susac syndrome. V was shortened by 3 bases and J by 3 bases, with 18 bases between the two germline ends. Germline CDR1 is SGDLS and CDR2 is YYNGEE. This CDR3 comprises 16 residues. RNA, at about 0.45 to 1 ug, was reverse transcribed with random hexamers. In TCRdb, the immunoSEQ multiplex PCR reads were re-called with MiXCR into one record per CDR3 protein. The sample includes some 150,000 distinct CDR3 sequences, over 85% of them seen just once. The sample taken for sequencing was CD8+ T cells from PBMCs. The sequence derives from a human donor with multiple sclerosis. The chain joins TRBV9 to TRBJ1-2, with D perhaps matching TRBD1 (5 bases). The CDR3 coding sequence is TGTGCCAGCAGCGACCCGGCGCGAGGGACGGACTATGGCTACACCTTC. It translates to CASSDPARGTDYGYTF.